These 3 T cell receptor beta chains originate from one sample sequenced in a study of synovial regulatory T cells in juvenile arthritis. Using immunoSEQ multiplex PCR, the repertoire was profiled, and TCRdb retains in-frame clones only, with some absent. This sample's table reports 7,500 to 10,000 clones. The sample consisted of Treg cells from blood. Noted subset: remaining (HLA-DR-negative) circulating blood Treg cells. These receptors were obtained from a donor aged 2-30 years with juvenile idiopathic arthritis.

This chain uses TRBV7-6 with TRBJ2-1. CDR1 SGHVS and CDR2 FNYEAQ come from the germline V gene. This CDR3 has 15 residues. No DNA sequence is on record. CDR3 sequence reads: CASSLRRLSDNEQFF.

This chain uses TRBV19 with TRBJ2-1; TCRdb outputs TRBD2, but without DNA this stays unchecked. The CDR3 spans 16 residues. No DNA is listed. Germline V gene sequence: CDR1 LNHDA, CDR2 SQIVND (reference sequence). The CDR3 region is CASSRTSGGRYNEQFF.

The chain joins TRBV25-1 to TRBJ2-7; TCRdb picks TRBD1, but there is no DNA to check that call. CDR3 length: 11 residues. Only the protein is available. CDR1 is MGHDK and CDR2 is SYGVNS in the germline V gene. The CDR3 spells CATGQGYEQYF.